This TCR beta chain came from a study of shared clonotypes between healthy human individuals (dated by TCRdb to about 2020). Notes on the research overall: A few men and a couple of women, aged 18 to 49 years, made up the cohort. To estimate repertoire size and how much clonotype sharing occurs between individuals, the study deeply sequenced the blood TCR repertoires of 5 or 6 healthy adults. Leukapheresis yielded between about 0.85 and 10 billion PBMCs per donor. For each donor, CD4 naive and CD4 memory were each given three plates, CD8 naive was given two plates, and CD8 memory was given one plate. Different laboratories and diverse techniques were used to prepare libraries and sequence TCR repertoires, to increase sequencing depth and limit assay-specific biases.

Using the deep immunoSEQ assay, multiplex PCR amplified TCR CDR3 regions from genomic DNA. Extracted genomic DNA from each cell subset was spread evenly across all wells of several immunoSEQ 96-well plates, with each plate serving as a replicate. Each replicate PCR for sorted subsets received about 0.2 ug genomic DNA, equal to roughly 30,000 T cell genomes. The purified libraries were quantified using a Qubit 3.0 fluorometer, sized with a Bioanalyzer 2100, and then quantified again using the KAPA Library Quantification kit. Each immunoSEQ 96-well plate was sequenced on its own single-read 150-cycle Illumina NextSeq 550 flow cell. Processing in the source paper ran as follows. Because the immunoSEQ output held only junctional sequences and lacked quality scores, the filtering could not match the filtering applied to full-length reads. Sequences were annotated with PyIR, a Python wrapper for IgBLAST v1.9, using IMGT germline references to assign V/J genes and CDR3. Reads with weak V/J assignments (E-value above 1e-6), missing CDR3, stop codons, out-of-frame junctions, or ambiguous translated residues were removed. V3J clonotypes were defined by identical inferred V gene, J gene, and CDR3 amino acid sequence. Percentage overlap between repertoires was computed as shared unique clonotypes divided by the size of the smaller repertoire. Three approaches were used to assess repertoire richness: RTK rarefaction, the Chao1 estimator, and Recon v2.1 estimates of unobserved clonotypes. OLGA was used to compute generation probabilities for all TCRbeta clonotypes that the gDNA method yielded from several donors. The clones in this table, taken by TCRdb from immuneACCESS, are in-frame only. Not every clone is retained; where verified, under half of the shortfall comes from an unresolved V gene, and the cause of the rest is unknown. V, J and clone size derive from that table, while D and trimming were established from the DNA sequence. This sample comprises roughly 660,000 clones, roughly 88% of them detected only once. The ten largest clones represent 30% to 40% of the sample.

A remark on this clone: The antigen it recognizes is unknown. No base qualities exist here, and no much larger clone lies one base off it.

Results the study describes overall, beyond this receptor: About 5% of naive CD4, 3.5% of naive CD8, approximately 2.2% of memory CD4, and about 0.4% of memory CD8 clonotypes were shared across several donors. Compared with non-shared clonotypes, the clonotypes found in all four sorted-subset donors had higher generation probabilities. Rarefaction of sorted-subset datasets indicated incomplete sequencing despite the large sequencing depth. Naive subsets generally had larger estimated clonotype richness than memory subsets did. Because the study included only a small number of donors, the genetic and exposure-history diversity represented was limited. Pairwise subsampling indicated that sequencing depth was expected to affect the degree of clonotype sharing among donors. Sampling was restricted to blood, and TCR repertoires in tissues likely differ from the TCR repertoires found in blood.

The donors were healthy, HIV-negative adults with no recently reported acute infections or vaccinations. All donors were Caucasian adults living in Nashville, Tennessee, USA. The CD8 memory samples were a combination of magnetically selected CD45RO+ cells and CCR7-negative CD45RA+ effector memory (TemRA) cells. Blood was obtained by leukapheresis, after which PBMCs were separated by Ficoll-Histopaque density gradient centrifugation and cryopreserved in liquid nitrogen vapor phase. Analytical flow cytometry was used to check the purity and quantity of every magnetically sorted T cell population. Each sorted fraction had its genomic DNA isolated and then quantified by UV absorbance on a Nanodrop 2000c. Sequences were obtained from memory CD8+ T cells from PBMCs. Interpreted using the paper, the cell subset or site label stands for: CD45RO+ cells pooled with CCR7-negative TemRA cells. The sequence was collected from a man in his late teens or twenties in good health. Some clones in this sample may be carry-over from other donors' samples.

The CDR3: CASSLFVLAGGRSRETQYF. The DNA sequence is TGTGCCAGCAGCTTATTCGTGCTAGCGGGAGGGCGCTCTAGGGAGACCCAGTACTTC. The sequence links TRBV11-2 to TRBJ2-5; 12 central bases correspond to TRBD2. The CDR3 runs 19 amino acids, cysteine and phenylalanine included. The retained sequence is limited to the CDR3, 57 bases, with the frame set at the first base. CDR1 is given as SGHAT and CDR2 as FQNNGV, both from the germline V gene. V loses 2 bases at its end and J loses 5 bases; junction bases beyond the gene matches: 15.